The present TCR beta chain was sequenced within a study of PD-L1 blockade in urothelial cancer. Looking at the study overall: Analysis of the blood was performed 3 weeks (second dose) and 6 weeks after treatment start. Findings and caveats of the study: Stronger expansion of tumor-associated clones in blood at 3 weeks distinguished durable-benefit patients.

Produced via immunoSEQ multiplex PCR; TCRdb's table is partial and in-frame only. The sample lists some 71,000 clones, about 89% occurring once. As to this clone: What it binds is unknown.

CDR3 length equals 13 residues. Germline values: CDR1 SGHTA, CDR2 FQGTGA. Deletions cut 6 bases from V and 1 base from J, with 6 bases between. The J gene is TRBJ2-2, the V gene TRBV7-3; D ambiguous. The specimen comprised PBMCs, sampled around atezolizumab (anti-PD-L1) treatment. The TCR comes from a man aged 60-69 years with urothelial cancer. CDR3 bases: TGTGCCAGCAGGTTGCGGAACACCGGGGAGCTGTTTTTT. This translates into CASRLRNTGELFF.